The entry below gives a single TCR beta chain sequence along with its context. This specimen belongs to a study of control samples from healthy donors and cancer patients. Only in-frame clones appear in the TCRdb table, and some are missing; sequencing was by immunoSEQ multiplex PCR. The data contain some 120,000 clones, approximately 89% of them singletons. Germline V gene lookup returns CDR1 SGDLS and CDR2 YYNGEE. The trim removed 3 bases at V and 3 bases at J, leaving 5 bases unmatched. There are 14 residues in the CDR3. The sample comprised blood. V and J are TRBV9 and TRBJ1-2; TRBD1 agrees at 7 bases. The sequence was obtained from a young man in good health. CDR3 residues: CASSGDQGDYGYTF. The CDR3 nucleotides read TGTGCCAGCAGCGGGGACCAGGGGGACTATGGCTACACCTTC.